This TCR beta chain was sequenced for a study of blood T cell repertoires in COVID-19. Overall study: Spain, Italy and the United States supplied samples that represented acute and convalescent COVID-19. Sample material is recorded as cDNA or gDNA derived from T cells, B-cell-depleted T cells, or PBMCs.

Patients at the Seattle site were enrolled during active infection and followed longitudinally. Generated by immunoSEQ multiplex PCR, the TCRdb table keeps only in-frame clones and is missing some. The repertoire holds about 180,000 clones, with about 85% as singletons. The ends were cut back, 3 bases at V and 2 bases at J, with 13 bases in the middle. The CDR3 runs to 15 residues. Germline V gives CDR1 SGHNT, CDR2 YENEEA. The J gene is TRBJ2-5, the V gene TRBV11-3, with a weak D call TRBD1 (6 bases). The sequence was obtained from a man older than 75 with COVID-19, enrolled during active disease. Source material: peripheral blood. The CDR3 bases are TGTGCCAGCAGCTTTGCAAAGACAGGTCAAGAGACCCAGTACTTC. It translates to CASSFAKTGQETQYF.